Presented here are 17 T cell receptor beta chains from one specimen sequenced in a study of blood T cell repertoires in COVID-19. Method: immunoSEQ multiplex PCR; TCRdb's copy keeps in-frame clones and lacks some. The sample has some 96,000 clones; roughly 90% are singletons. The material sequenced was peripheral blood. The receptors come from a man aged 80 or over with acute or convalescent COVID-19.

The CDR3 protein is CAGRDRGTSSYNSPLHF. The DNA of the CDR3 is TGTGCCGGCCGGGACAGGGGGACCAGCTCCTATAATTCACCCCTCCACTTT. The gene calls are TRBV30 and TRBJ1-6; TRBD1 aligns across 11 bases. CDR1 is GTSNPN, CDR2 SVGIG, per germline (reference sequence). CDR3 length: 17 residues. Losses at the gene ends were 8 bases for V and 0 bases for J; bases not matched to a gene: 9. Based on the CDR3 plus reference TRBV30 and TRBJ1-6, the full variable domain is SQTIHQWPATLVQPVGSPLSLECTVEGTSNPNLYWYRQAAGRGLQLLFYSVGIGQISSEVPQNLSASRPQDRQFILSSKKLLLSDSGFYLCAGRDRGTSSYNSPLHFGNGTRLTVT.

CDR3 protein: CASSLAVGLGGILTDTQYF. In DNA form, the CDR3 reads TGTGCCAGCAGCTTGGCCGTGGGACTAGGCGGGATTCTCACAGATACGCAGTATTTT. The chain uses TRBV5-6 and TRBJ2-3; 8 positions agree with TRBD2. The CDR3 runs 19 residues. Germline V gene lookup returns CDR1 SGHDT and CDR2 YYEEEE. V trimming: 0 bases; J trimming: 2 bases; junction bases outside the gene matches: 14.

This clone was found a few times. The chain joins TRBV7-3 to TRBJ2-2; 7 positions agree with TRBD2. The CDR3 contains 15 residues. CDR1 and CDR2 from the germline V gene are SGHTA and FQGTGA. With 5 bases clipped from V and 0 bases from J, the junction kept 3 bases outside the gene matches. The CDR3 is CASSPLAANTGELFF. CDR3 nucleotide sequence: TGTGCCAGCAGCCCGCTAGCGGCGAACACCGGGGAGCTGTTTTTT.

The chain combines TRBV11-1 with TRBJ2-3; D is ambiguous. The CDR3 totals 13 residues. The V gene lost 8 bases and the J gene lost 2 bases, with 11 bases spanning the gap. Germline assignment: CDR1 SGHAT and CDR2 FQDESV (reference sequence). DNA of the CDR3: TGTGCCAGCTCCCGTGCGTACACAGATACGCAGTATTTT. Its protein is CASSRAYTDTQYF.

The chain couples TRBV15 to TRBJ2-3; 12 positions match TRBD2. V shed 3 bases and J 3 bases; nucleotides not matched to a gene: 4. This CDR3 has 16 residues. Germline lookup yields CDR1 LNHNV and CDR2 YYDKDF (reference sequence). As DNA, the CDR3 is TGTGCCACCAGCAGCGGACTAGCGGGGCTAACAGATACGCAGTATTTT. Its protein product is CATSSGLAGLTDTQYF.

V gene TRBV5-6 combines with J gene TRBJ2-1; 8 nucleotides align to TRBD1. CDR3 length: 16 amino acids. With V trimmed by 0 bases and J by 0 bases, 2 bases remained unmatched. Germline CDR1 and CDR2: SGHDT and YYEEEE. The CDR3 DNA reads TGTGCCAGCAGCTTGGGGACAGGGCGCTCCTACAATGAGCAGTTCTTC. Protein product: CASSLGTGRSYNEQFF.

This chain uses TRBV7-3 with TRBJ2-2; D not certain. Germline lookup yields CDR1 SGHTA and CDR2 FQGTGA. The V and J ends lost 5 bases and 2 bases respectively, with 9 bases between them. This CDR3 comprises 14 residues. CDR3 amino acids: CASSRDFNTGELFF. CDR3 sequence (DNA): TGTGCCAGCAGCCGTGACTTCAACACCGGGGAGCTGTTTTTT.

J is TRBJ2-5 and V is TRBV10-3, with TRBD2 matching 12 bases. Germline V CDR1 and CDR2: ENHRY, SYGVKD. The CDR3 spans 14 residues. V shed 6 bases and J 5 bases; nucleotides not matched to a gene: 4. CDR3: CAIRSTSGSETQYF. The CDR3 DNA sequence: TGTGCCATCAGATCGACTAGCGGGAGTGAGACCCAGTACTTC.

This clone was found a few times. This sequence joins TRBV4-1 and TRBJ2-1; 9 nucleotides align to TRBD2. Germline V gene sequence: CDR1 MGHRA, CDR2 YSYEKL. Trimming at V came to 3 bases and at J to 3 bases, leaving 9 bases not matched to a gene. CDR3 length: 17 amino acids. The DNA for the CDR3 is TGCGCCAGCAGCCACCCACTGGGAGCGGGAGGCTACAATGAGCAGTTCTTC. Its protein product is CASSHPLGAGGYNEQFF.

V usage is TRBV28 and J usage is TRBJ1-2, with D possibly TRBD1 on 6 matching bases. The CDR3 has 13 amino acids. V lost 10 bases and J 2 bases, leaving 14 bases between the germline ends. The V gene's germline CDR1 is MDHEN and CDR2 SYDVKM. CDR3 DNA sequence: TGTGCCATCCGGACAGAACCCAACTATGGCTACACCTTC. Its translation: CAIRTEPNYGYTF.

CDR3 residues: CASRDRGAGELFF. The CDR3 DNA follows: TGTGCCAGTAGGGACAGGGGTGCCGGGGAGCTGTTTTTT. The rearrangement uses TRBV19 and TRBJ2-2; TRBD1 agrees at 9 bases. This CDR3 region has 13 residues. The trim removed 6 bases at V and 6 bases at J, leaving 2 bases unmatched. Per germline, CDR1 LNHDA and CDR2 SQIVND (reference sequence).

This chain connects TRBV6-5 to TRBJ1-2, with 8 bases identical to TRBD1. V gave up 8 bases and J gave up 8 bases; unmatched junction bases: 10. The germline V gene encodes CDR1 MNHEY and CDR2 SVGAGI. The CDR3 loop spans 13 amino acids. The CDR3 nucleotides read TGTGCCAGCTCGGACAGGGATCGTGGGGGCTACACCTTC. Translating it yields CASSDRDRGGYTF.

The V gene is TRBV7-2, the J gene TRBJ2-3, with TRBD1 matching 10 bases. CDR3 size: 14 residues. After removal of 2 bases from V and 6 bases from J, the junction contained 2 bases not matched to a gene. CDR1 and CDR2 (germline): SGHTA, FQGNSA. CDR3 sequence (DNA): TGTGCCAGCAGCTTACGACAGGGGGCGGATACGCAGTATTTT. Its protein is CASSLRQGADTQYF.

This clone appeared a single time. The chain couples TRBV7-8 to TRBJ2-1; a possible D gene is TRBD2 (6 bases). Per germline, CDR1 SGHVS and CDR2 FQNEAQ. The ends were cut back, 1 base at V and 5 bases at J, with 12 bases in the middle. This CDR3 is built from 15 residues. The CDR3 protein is CASSLGVGGNNEQFF. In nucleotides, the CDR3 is TGTGCCAGCAGCTTAGGGGTCGGCGGGAACAATGAGCAGTTCTTC.

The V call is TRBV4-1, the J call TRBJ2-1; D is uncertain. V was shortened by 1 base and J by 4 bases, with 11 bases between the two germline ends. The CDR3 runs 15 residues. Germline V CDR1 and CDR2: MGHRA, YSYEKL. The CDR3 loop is CASSQGLSGYNEQFF. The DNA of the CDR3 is TGCGCCAGCAGCCAAGGCCTATCAGGTTACAATGAGCAGTTCTTC.

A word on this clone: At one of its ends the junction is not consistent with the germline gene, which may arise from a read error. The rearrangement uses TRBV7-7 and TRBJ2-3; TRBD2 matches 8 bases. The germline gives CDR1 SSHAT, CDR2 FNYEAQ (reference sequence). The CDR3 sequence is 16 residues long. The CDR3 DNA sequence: TGTGCTAGCAGCTTAGGTCCAGCGGGAGGCACAGATACGCAGTATTTT. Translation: CASSLGPAGGTDTQYF.

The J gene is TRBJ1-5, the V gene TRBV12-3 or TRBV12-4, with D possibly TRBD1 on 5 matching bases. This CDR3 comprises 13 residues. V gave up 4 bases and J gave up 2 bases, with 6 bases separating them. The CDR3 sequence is CASSWGGNQPQHF. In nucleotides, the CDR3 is TGTGCCAGCAGTTGGGGGGGCAATCAGCCCCAGCATTTT.